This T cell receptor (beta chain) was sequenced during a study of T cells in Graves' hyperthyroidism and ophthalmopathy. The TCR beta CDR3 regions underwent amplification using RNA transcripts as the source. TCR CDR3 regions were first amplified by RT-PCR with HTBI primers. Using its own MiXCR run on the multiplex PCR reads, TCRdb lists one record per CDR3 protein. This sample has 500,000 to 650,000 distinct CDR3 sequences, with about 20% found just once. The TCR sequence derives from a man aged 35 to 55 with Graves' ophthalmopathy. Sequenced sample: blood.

The CDR3 DNA is TGTGCCAGCAGTGGGGGACAGCTAAACTATGGCTACACCTTC. It encodes CASSGGQLNYGYTF. The chain links TRBV6-1 to TRBJ1-2; 7 bases agree with TRBD1. From germline, CDR1 is MNHNS and CDR2 SASEGT. Trimming took 4 bases from V and 2 from J; bases not matched to a gene: 4. This CDR3 spans 14 amino acids.